This T cell receptor beta chain is drawn from a study of T-cell memory formation after mild COVID-19. Regarding the study as a whole: Some clones that responded turned up in pre-infection memory, which suggests that cross-reactive memory joined in. Day 15 to 85 contracting clones showed balanced CD4/CD8; day 15 to 37 expanders favored CD4+.

V was pared by 4 bases and J by 4 bases, with 5 bases of the junction left unmatched. This CDR3 has 14 residues. Germline loops: CDR1 SGDLS, CDR2 YYNGEE. This clonotype turned up a few times. Its cognate antigen is unknown. MiXCR, applied by TCRdb to the 5' RACE reads, yields one record per CDR3 protein. The sample consists of nearly 350,000 distinct CDR3 sequences, under 15% of them appearing once. The V and J genes are TRBV9 and TRBJ1-2, with 9 bases matching TRBD1. Sequenced: PBMCs or a T cell subset sorted from them (not recorded which). This TCR derives from a man aged 18-30 years who had mild COVID-19 (a few samples of this study predate the infection). Cell type and time point are not known. CDR3 nucleotide sequence: TGTGCCAGCAGCCCCCGGGACAGGGCCTATGGCTACACCTTC. It translates to CASSPRDRAYGYTF.